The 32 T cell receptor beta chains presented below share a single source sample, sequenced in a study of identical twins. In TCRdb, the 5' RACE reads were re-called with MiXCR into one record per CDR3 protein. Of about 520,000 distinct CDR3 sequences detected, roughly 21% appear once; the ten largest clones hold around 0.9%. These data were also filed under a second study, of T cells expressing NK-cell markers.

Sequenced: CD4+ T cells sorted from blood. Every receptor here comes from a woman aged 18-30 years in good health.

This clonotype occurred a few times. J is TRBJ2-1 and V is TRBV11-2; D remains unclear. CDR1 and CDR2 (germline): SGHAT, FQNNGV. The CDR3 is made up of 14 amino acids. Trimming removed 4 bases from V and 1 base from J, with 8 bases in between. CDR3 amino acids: CASSSMRSYNEQFF. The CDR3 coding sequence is TGTGCCAGCAGCTCGATGAGATCCTACAATGAGCAGTTCTTC.

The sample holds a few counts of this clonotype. The CDR3 DNA reads TGCGCCAGCAGCTTGGCTCCCCACTACGAGCAGTACTTC. This translates into CASSLAPHYEQYF. The chain combines TRBV5-1 with TRBJ2-7, with unresolved D. Trimming removed 0 bases from V and 3 bases from J, with 7 bases in between. CDR3 length: 13 amino acids. The germline gives CDR1 SGHRS, CDR2 YFSETQ.

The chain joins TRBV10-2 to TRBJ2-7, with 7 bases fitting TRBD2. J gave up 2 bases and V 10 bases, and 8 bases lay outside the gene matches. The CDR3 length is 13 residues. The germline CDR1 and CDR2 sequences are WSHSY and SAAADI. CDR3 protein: CATLPSGTYEQYF. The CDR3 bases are TGCGCCACTTTACCCAGCGGGACCTACGAGCAGTACTTC.

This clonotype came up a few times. The CDR3 nucleotides are TGTGCCACCAGTGATTCTTGGGCGGGAGCATGGCAGTTCTTC. Its protein product is CATSDSWAGAWQFF. The chain is built from TRBV24-1 and TRBJ2-1; TRBD2 matches 7 bases. The CDR3 totals 14 residues. CDR1 and CDR2 (germline): KGHDR, SFDVKD. The V and J ends lost 2 bases and 12 bases, in that order; junction bases with no gene match: 9.

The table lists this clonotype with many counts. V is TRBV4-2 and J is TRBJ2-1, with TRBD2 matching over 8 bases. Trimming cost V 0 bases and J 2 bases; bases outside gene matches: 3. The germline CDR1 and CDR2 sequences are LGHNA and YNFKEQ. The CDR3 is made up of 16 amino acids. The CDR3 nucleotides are TGTGCCAGCAGCCAAGAGGGCGGGAGGACCTACAATGAGCAGTTCTTC. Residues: CASSQEGGRTYNEQFF.

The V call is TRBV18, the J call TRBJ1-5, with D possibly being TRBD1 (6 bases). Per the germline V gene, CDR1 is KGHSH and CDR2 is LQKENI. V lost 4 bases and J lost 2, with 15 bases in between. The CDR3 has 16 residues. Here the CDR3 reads CASSRVDRLRNQPQHF. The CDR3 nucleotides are TGTGCCAGCTCACGGGTCGACAGGCTTCGCAATCAGCCCCAGCATTTT.

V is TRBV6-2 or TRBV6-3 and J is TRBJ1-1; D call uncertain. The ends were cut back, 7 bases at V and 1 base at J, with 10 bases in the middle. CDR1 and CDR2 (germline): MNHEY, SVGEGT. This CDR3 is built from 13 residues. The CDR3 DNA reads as TGTGCCAGCATCGACGGCCGGAACACTGAAGCTTTCTTT. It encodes CASIDGRNTEAFF.

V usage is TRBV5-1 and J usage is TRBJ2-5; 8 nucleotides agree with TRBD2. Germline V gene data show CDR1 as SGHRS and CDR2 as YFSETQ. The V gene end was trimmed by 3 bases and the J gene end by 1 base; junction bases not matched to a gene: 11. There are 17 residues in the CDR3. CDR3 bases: TGCGCCAGCAGCTCCGGGACTAGACCTCCGGGCCAAGAGACCCAGTACTTC. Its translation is CASSSGTRPPGQETQYF.

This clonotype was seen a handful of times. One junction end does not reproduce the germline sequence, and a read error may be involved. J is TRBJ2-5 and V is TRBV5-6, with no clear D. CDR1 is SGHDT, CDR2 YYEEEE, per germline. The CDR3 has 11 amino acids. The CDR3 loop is CASSLTATLSF. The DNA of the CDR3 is TGTGCCAGCAGCTTGACTGCCACTCTTTCGTTC.

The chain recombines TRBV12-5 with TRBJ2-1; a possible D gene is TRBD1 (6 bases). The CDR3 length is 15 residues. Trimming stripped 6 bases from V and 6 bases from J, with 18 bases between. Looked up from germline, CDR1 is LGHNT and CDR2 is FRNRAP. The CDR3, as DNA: TGTGCTAGTGGCCGGGACATAGGCTTTAGCAATGAGCAGTTCTTC. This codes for CASGRDIGFSNEQFF.

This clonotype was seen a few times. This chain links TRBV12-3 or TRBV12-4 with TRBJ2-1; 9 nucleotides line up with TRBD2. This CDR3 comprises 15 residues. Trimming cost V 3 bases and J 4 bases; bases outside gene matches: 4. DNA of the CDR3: TGTGCCAGCAGTTTGAGGACTAGCGTGTACAATGAGCAGTTCTTC. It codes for CASSLRTSVYNEQFF.

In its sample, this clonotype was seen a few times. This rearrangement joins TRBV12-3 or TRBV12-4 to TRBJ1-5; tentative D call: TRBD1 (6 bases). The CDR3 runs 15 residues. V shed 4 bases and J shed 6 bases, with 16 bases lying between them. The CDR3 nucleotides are TGTGCCAGCAGTTCCCAAGCGGGGGGGCCTCAGCCCCAGCATTTT. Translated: CASSSQAGGPQPQHF.

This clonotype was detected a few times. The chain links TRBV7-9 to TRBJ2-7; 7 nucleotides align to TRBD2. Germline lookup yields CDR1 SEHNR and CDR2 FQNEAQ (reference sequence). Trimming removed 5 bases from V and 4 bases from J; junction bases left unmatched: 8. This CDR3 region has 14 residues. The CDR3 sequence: CASSPGGGKYEQYF. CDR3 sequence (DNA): TGTGCCAGCAGCCCTGGGGGGGGGAAATACGAGCAGTACTTC.

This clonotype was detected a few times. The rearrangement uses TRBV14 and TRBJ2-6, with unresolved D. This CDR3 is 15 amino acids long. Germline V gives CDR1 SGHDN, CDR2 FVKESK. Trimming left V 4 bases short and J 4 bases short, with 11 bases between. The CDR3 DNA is TGTGCCAGCAGCCCGCGCCTCCTGGGGGCCAACGTCCTGACTTTC. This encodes CASSPRLLGANVLTF.

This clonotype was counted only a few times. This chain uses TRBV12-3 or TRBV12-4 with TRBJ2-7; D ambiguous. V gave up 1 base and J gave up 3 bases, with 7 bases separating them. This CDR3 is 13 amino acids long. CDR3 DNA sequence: TGTGCCAGCAGTTTAGGGAACCTCTACGAGCAGTACTTC. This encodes CASSLGNLYEQYF.

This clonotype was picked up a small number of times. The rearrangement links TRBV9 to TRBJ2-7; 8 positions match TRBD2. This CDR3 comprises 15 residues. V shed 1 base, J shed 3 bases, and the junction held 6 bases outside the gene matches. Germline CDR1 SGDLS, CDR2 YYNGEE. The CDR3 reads CASSVSGAGGYEQYF. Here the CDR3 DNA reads TGTGCCAGCAGCGTATCGGGTGCGGGGGGCTACGAGCAGTACTTC.

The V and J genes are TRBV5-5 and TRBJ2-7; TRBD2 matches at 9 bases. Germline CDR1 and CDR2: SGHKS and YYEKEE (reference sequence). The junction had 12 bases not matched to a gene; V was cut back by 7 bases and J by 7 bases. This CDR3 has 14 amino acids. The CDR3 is CASGAAGGPGEQYF. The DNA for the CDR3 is TGTGCCAGCGGAGCCGCGGGAGGGCCCGGAGAGCAGTACTTC.

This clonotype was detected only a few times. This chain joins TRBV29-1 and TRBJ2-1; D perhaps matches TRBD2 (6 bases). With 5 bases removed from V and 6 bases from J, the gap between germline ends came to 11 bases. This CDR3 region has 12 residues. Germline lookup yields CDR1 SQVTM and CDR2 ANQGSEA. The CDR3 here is CSVPDYRNEQFF. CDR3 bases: TGCAGCGTTCCGGACTATCGCAATGAGCAGTTCTTC.

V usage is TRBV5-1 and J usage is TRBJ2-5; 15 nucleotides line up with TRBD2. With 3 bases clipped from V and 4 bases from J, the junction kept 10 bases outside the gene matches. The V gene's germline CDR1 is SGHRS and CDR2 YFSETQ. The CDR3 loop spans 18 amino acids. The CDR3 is CASSSGTSGGPKRETQYF. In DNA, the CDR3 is TGCGCCAGCAGCTCCGGGACTAGCGGGGGGCCCAAACGAGAGACCCAGTACTTC.

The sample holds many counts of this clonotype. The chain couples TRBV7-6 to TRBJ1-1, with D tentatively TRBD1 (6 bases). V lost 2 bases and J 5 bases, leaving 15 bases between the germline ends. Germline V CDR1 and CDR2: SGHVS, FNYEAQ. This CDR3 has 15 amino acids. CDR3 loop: CASSLQQGGGTEAFF. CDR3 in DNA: TGTGCCAGCAGCTTACAACAGGGTGGGGGAACTGAAGCTTTCTTT.

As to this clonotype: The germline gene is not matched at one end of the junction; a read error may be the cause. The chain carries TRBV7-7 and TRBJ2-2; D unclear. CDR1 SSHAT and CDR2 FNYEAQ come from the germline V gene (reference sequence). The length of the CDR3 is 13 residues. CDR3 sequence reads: CASSRDTTGELFF. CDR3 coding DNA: TGTGCTAGCAGCCGTGACACCACCGGGGAGCTGTTTTTT.

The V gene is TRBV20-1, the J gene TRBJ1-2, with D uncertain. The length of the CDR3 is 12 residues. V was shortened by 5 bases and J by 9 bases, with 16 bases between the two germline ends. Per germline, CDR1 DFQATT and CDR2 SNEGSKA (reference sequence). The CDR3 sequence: CSAPHISGSYTF. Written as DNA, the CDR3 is TGCAGTGCTCCTCATATTTCGGGGAGCTACACCTTC.

CDR3 nucleotides: TGTGCCAGCAGCCCGACACGGGGACTTCAGAATGAGCAGTTCTTC. Translation gives CASSPTRGLQNEQFF. This chain connects TRBV7-9 to TRBJ2-1, with D possibly matching TRBD2 (6 bases). V was trimmed by 5 bases and J by 7 bases, leaving 18 bases between them. The CDR3 runs to 15 residues. Germline CDR1 SEHNR, CDR2 FQNEAQ (reference sequence).

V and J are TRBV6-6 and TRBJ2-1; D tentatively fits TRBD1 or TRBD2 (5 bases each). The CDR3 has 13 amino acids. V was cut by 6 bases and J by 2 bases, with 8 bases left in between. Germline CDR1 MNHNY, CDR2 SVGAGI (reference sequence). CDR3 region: CASRGDAYNEQFF. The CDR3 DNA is TGTGCCAGCAGAGGGGACGCCTACAATGAGCAGTTCTTC.

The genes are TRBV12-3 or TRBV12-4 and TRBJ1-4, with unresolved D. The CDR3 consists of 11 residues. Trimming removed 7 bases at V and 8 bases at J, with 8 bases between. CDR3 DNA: TGTGCCAGCAAGAGGCGGGAAAAACTGTTTTTT. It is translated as CASKRREKLFF.

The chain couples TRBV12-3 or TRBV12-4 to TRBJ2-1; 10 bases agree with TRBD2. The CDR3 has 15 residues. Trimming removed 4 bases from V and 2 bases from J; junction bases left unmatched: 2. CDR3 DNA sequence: TGTGCCAGCAGTTATAGCGGGAGGACCTACAATGAGCAGTTCTTC. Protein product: CASSYSGRTYNEQFF.

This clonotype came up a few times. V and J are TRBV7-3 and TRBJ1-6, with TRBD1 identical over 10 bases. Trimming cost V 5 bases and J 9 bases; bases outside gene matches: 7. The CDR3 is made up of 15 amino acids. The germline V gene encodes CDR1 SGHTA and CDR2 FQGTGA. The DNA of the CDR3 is TGTGCCAGCAGCCGCGCCGGGACAGGGGCTTCACCCCTCCACTTT. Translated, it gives CASSRAGTGASPLHF.

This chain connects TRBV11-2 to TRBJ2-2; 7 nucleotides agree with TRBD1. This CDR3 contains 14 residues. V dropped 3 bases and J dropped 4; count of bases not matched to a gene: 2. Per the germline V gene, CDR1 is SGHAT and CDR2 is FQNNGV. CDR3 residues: CASSFGQATGELFF. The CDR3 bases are TGTGCCAGCAGCTTCGGACAGGCCACCGGGGAGCTGTTTTTT.

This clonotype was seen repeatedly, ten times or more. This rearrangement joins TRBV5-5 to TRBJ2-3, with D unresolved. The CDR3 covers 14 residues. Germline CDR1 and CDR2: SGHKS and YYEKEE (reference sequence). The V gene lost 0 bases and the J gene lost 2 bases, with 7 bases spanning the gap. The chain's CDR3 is CASSLAGFTDTQYF. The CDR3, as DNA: TGTGCCAGCAGCTTGGCGGGTTTCACAGATACGCAGTATTTT.

CDR3: CASSSLREMMAGQPQHF. CDR3 sequence (DNA): TGTGCCAGCAGTTCCCTCCGGGAGATGATGGCGGGTCAGCCCCAGCATTTT. J is TRBJ1-5 and V is TRBV6-5, with no clear D. The CDR3 consists of 17 residues. The V end was cut by 4 bases, the J end by 6 bases, with 22 bases between. Germline V gives CDR1 MNHEY, CDR2 SVGAGI.

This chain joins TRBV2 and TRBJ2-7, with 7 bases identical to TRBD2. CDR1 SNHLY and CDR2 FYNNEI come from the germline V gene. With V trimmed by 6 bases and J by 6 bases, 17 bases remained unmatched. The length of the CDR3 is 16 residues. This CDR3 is CASSARRREIGSEQYF. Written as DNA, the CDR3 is TGTGCCAGCAGCGCCCGAAGGCGGGAGATTGGAAGCGAGCAGTACTTC.

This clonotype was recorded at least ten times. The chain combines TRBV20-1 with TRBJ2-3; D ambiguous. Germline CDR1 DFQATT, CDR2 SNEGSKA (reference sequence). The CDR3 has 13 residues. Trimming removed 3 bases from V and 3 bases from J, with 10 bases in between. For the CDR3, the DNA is TGCAGTGCTAGGTTACCCGGAACAGATACGCAGTATTTT. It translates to CSARLPGTDTQYF.